Each of the 2 T cell receptor beta chains below was sequenced from the same sample in a study of blood T cell repertoires in COVID-19. Data came from immunoSEQ multiplex PCR; TCRdb stores just in-frame clones and leaves some out. The table records 300,000 or so clones, around 90% of them present only once. Sequencing was carried out using peripheral blood. The source is a woman between 35 and 50 years old with acute or convalescent COVID-19.

The rearrangement joins TRBV19 to TRBJ2-7, with 10 bases fitting TRBD1. Trimming at V came to 8 bases and at J to 5 bases, leaving 9 bases not matched to a gene. CDR1 is LNHDA and CDR2 is SQIVND in the germline V gene (reference sequence). This CDR3 is 14 amino acids long. In DNA form, the CDR3 reads TGTGCCAGTTCACCGGGACAGGGGCTGGACGAGCAGTACGTC. Translation gives CASSPGQGLDEQYV.

This sequence joins TRBV6-5 and TRBJ2-1; 8 nucleotides align to TRBD2. V shed 6 bases and J 0 bases; nucleotides not matched to a gene: 4. The CDR3 covers 15 residues. Germline V lookup: CDR1 MNHEY, CDR2 SVGAGI. CDR3 in DNA: TGTGCCAGCAGATCTCTAGCGGGCTCCTACAATGAGCAGTTCTTC. Its translation is CASRSLAGSYNEQFF.